This TCR beta chain was captured by sequencing in a study of blood T cell repertoires in COVID-19. CDR1 and CDR2 from the germline V gene are SGHDT and YYEEEE. This CDR3 has 12 residues. V was cut by 0 bases and J by 6 bases, with 7 bases left in between. Clones were sequenced by immunoSEQ multiplex PCR, and TCRdb holds only the in-frame ones, with some missing. The repertoire holds 220,000 or so clones, 80% to 85% seen once, with roughly 2.3% in the top ten. The sequence came from a woman aged 60-75 years with acute or convalescent COVID-19. Source material: peripheral blood. The chain uses TRBV5-6 and TRBJ2-7, with a weak D call TRBD2 (6 bases). CDR3 sequence (DNA): TGTGCCAGCAGCTTGGAGGGAGGCGAGCAGTACTTC. Residues: CASSLEGGEQYF.